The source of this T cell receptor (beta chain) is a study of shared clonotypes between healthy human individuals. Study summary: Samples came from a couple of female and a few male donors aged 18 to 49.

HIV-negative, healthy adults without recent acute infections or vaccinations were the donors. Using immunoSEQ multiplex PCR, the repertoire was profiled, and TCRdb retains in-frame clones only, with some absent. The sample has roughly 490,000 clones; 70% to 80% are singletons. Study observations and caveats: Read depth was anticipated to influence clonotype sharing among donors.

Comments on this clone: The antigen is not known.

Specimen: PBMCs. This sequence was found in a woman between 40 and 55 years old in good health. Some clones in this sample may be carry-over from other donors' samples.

This chain's CDR3 is CASSTAGQGNQPQHF. CDR3 bases: TGTGCCAGCAGCACTGCTGGACAGGGCAATCAGCCCCAGCATTTT. This rearrangement joins TRBV7-8 to TRBJ1-5; 7 bases fit TRBD1. Germline CDR1 SGHVS, CDR2 FQNEAQ. V was pared by 5 bases and J by 2 bases, with 6 bases of the junction left unmatched. The CDR3 covers 15 residues.